This paragraph covers one T cell receptor beta chain sequence. Germline values: CDR1 MGHDK, CDR2 SYGVNS. The CDR3 contains 17 residues. The ends were cut back, 0 bases at V and 4 bases at J, with 13 bases in the middle. The sample belongs to a study of T cell repertoires in MIS-A myocarditis. Some clones are missing from TCRdb's copy, which holds only in-frame ones; the method was immunoSEQ multiplex PCR. The table has about 11,000 clones, roughly 84% seen once. The material sequenced was right ventricle heart tissue obtained at autopsy. The clonotype comes from a man younger than 35 with fulminant myocarditis from multisystem inflammatory syndrome in adults (MIS-A) after COVID-19. The chain combines TRBV25-1 with TRBJ2-6; a possible D gene is TRBD2 (6 bases). The CDR3 region has the DNA TGTGCCAGCAGTGAATATCGGGGAGGAGCCGGGGCCAACGTCCTGACTTTC. It translates to CASSEYRGGAGANVLTF.